This T cell receptor beta chain was obtained from a study of CD8+ T cells in alopecia areata. General study points: Among the top 100, expanded CD8+ clones, as well as scalp clonality, were significantly decreased by tofacitinib.

On this clone: The antigen remains unidentified.

Extraction and reverse transcription of RNA yielded cDNA as the sequencing template. The repertoire was sequenced with immunoSEQ multiplex PCR; TCRdb's copy has only in-frame clones and lacks some. The profile covers 150,000 to 200,000 clones, with approximately 62% appearing a single time and approximately 15% taken by the ten largest. Treatment indicated: oral pan-JAK inhibitor, 5-10 mg twice daily. Germline CDR1 is SGHTA and CDR2 is FQGNSA. This CDR3 comprises 13 residues. Trimming pared 7 bases from V and 5 bases from J, leaving 9 bases between. The chain uses TRBV7-2 and TRBJ1-6; D ambiguous. The clonotype comes from a human donor with alopecia areata. The input for sequencing was CD4+ T cells sorted from blood, taken at week 24, from a patient treated with tofacitinib. CDR3 sequence: CASTSRDNSPLHF. The CDR3 DNA reads as TGTGCCAGCACGTCGAGGGATAATTCACCCCTCCACTTT.